These 25 T cell receptor beta chains came from one sample sequenced in a study of control samples from healthy donors and cancer patients. Measured with immunoSEQ multiplex PCR; TCRdb has only the in-frame clones, and not every one. The table records 70,000 to 100,000 clones, around 90% of them present only once. The sample was blood. The receptors originated from a woman aged 55-75 years in good health.

This clone was seen once. DNA of the CDR3: TGTGCCAGCAGTGGGGGCGGAGGAGGGCCCTCGCGCTATGGCTACACCTTC. Translation gives CASSGGGGGPSRYGYTF. V usage is TRBV6-1 and J usage is TRBJ1-2, with D maybe TRBD1 (5 bases). Trimming took off 4 bases at V and 4 bases at J, with 22 bases between the two ends. The CDR3 runs 17 residues. In germline, CDR1 is MNHNS, CDR2 SASEGT.

V and J are TRBV2 and TRBJ1-5; 7 nucleotides agree with TRBD1. This CDR3 is 14 amino acids long. Germline CDR1 SNHLY, CDR2 FYNNEI. V was clipped by 5 bases and J by 3 bases; unmatched bases: 4. In DNA, the CDR3 is TGTGCCAGCAGTCCCGGACAGGACAATCAGCCCCAGCATTTT. It specifies CASSPGQDNQPQHF.

This rearrangement joins TRBV15 to TRBJ1-1; possible D gene TRBD1, 6 bases. Germline values: CDR1 LNHNV, CDR2 YYDKDF (reference sequence). The CDR3 is 18 amino acids. Trimming removed 0 bases at V and 1 base at J, with 18 bases between. CDR3 sequence: CATSRDIDGGVRNTEAFF. DNA of the CDR3: TGTGCCACCAGCAGAGATATCGACGGGGGCGTGAGGAACACTGAAGCTTTCTTT.

The chain links TRBV9 to TRBJ2-3; tentative D call: TRBD1 (6 bases). V lost 3 bases, J lost 3 bases, and 14 bases lay in between. Germline CDR1 SGDLS, CDR2 YYNGEE. The CDR3 sequence is 15 residues long. Here the CDR3 DNA reads TGTGCCAGCAGCGCGGCCGCAGGGGCGACAGATACGCAGTATTTT. Amino acid sequence: CASSAAAGATDTQYF. The variable domain in full, with the rest retrieved from reference TRBV9 and TRBJ2-3, is DSGVTQTPKHLITATGQRVTLRCSPRSGDLSVYWYQQSLDQGLQFLIQYYNGEERAKGNILERFSAQQFPDLHSELNLSSLELGDSALYFCASSAAAGATDTQYFGPGTRLTVL.

The V gene is TRBV2, the J gene TRBJ1-1; 8 positions match TRBD1. The V gene's germline CDR1 is SNHLY and CDR2 FYNNEI. The CDR3 extends over 15 amino acids. Trimming took 2 bases from V and 4 from J; bases not matched to a gene: 6. As DNA, the CDR3 is TGTGCCAGCAGTGAACAGGGGGCGCAGGCCACTGAAGCTTTCTTT. Its translation is CASSEQGAQATEAFF.

The J gene is TRBJ1-1, the V gene TRBV18, with D possibly matching TRBD1 (6 bases). The V gene's germline CDR1 is KGHSH and CDR2 LQKENI. The V and J ends lost 6 bases and 7 bases respectively, with 9 bases between them. The CDR3 sequence is 11 residues long. As DNA, the CDR3 is TGTGCCAGCTCGGGGGACATTGAAGCTTTCTTT. Its protein is CASSGDIEAFF. Complete variable domain (other parts from reference TRBV18 and TRBJ1-1): NAGVMQNPRHLVRRRGQEARLRCSPMKGHSHVYWYRQLPEEGLKFMVYLQKENIIDESGMPKERFSAEFPKEGPSILRIQQVVRGDSAAYFCASSGDIEAFFGQGTRLTVV.

The chain recombines TRBV6-5 with TRBJ1-5; tentative D call: TRBD1 (5 bases). V was clipped by 2 bases and J by 2 bases, with 10 bases between them. Germline V gene data show CDR1 as MNHEY and CDR2 as SVGAGI. The CDR3 length is 15 residues. The CDR3 loop is CASSYGGDGNQPQHF. The CDR3 nucleotides read TGTGCCAGCAGTTACGGGGGAGATGGCAATCAGCCCCAGCATTTT.

This chain links TRBV4-1 with TRBJ2-2; possibly TRBD1 or TRBD2 for D (5 bases each). The length of the CDR3 is 16 residues. From germline, CDR1 is MGHRA and CDR2 YSYEKL. V was pared by 2 bases and J by 4 bases, with 14 bases between. The CDR3 sequence is CASSQSVLGTTGELFF. CDR3 nucleotide sequence: TGCGCCAGCAGCCAATCGGTCCTGGGGACCACCGGGGAGCTGTTTTTT.

The V gene is TRBV5-1, the J gene TRBJ2-7; no reliable D call. Germline V gene data show CDR1 as SGHRS and CDR2 as YFSETQ. This CDR3 spans 15 amino acids. V was clipped by 4 bases and J by 2 bases, with 16 bases between them. In nucleotides, the CDR3 is TGCGCCAGCAGCCTATCCCCGGGCCCTACCTACGAGCAGTACTTC. Translated, it gives CASSLSPGPTYEQYF.

The J gene is TRBJ2-3, the V gene TRBV20-1; tentative D call: TRBD2 (5 bases). This CDR3 has 11 amino acids. The V and J ends lost 5 bases and 15 bases respectively, with 18 bases between them. Germline values: CDR1 DFQATT, CDR2 SNEGSKA (reference sequence). CDR3 DNA: TGCAGTGCTCCTCGTAAGGATAGGACTTATTTT. As protein: CSAPRKDRTYF.

This sequence joins TRBV19 and TRBJ1-2, with TRBD1 matching over 7 bases. After removal of 4 bases from V and 3 bases from J, the junction contained 5 bases not matched to a gene. The germline gives CDR1 LNHDA, CDR2 SQIVND (reference sequence). The CDR3 runs to 14 residues. This CDR3 reads CASSTPGTDYGYTF. The CDR3 DNA reads as TGTGCCAGTAGTACCCCGGGGACAGACTATGGCTACACCTTC.

This rearrangement joins TRBV2 to TRBJ1-2; TRBD1 aligns across 10 bases. Unmatched junction bases numbered 11, after V lost 8 bases and J lost 5 bases. The germline V gene encodes CDR1 SNHLY and CDR2 FYNNEI. CDR3 size: 15 residues. CDR3 in DNA: TGTGCCAGCCGCGATTTCCGGGACAGGGGATATGGCTACACCTTC. Protein product: CASRDFRDRGYGYTF.

This chain links TRBV4-1 with TRBJ2-3; D possibly uses TRBD1 or TRBD2 (5 bases each). Trimming pared 0 bases from V and 3 bases from J, leaving 13 bases between. Germline CDR1 reads MGHRA; CDR2 reads YSYEKL. CDR3 length: 16 residues. Written as DNA, the CDR3 is TGCGCCAGCAGCCAAGATCCAGGGTGGGAGACAGATACGCAGTATTTT. Its translation: CASSQDPGWETDTQYF.

The chain couples TRBV6-4 to TRBJ1-1, with D uncertain. Trimming shortened V by 6 bases and J by 4 bases, and 15 bases separated the two germline ends. The CDR3 spans 14 residues. In germline, CDR1 is MRHNA, CDR2 SNTAGT. As DNA, the CDR3 is TGTGCCAGCAGCTCCGGGTCCATTGGCACTGAAGCTTTCTTT. Residues: CASSSGSIGTEAFF.

The V call is TRBV6-5, the J call TRBJ2-4, with unresolved D. The CDR3 spans 15 residues. V dropped 3 bases and J dropped 0 bases, with 9 bases sitting between them. Germline V gives CDR1 MNHEY, CDR2 SVGAGI. CDR3 sequence: CASSYSMVAKNIQYF. CDR3 in DNA: TGTGCCAGCAGTTATAGTATGGTAGCCAAAAACATTCAGTACTTC.

The chain has TRBV4-2 and TRBJ2-3; TRBD2 matches at 9 bases. The J segment lost 6 bases and the V segment lost 0 bases, leaving 7 bases of the junction unmatched. Germline V lookup: CDR1 LGHNA, CDR2 YNFKEQ. The CDR3 sequence is 16 residues long. CDR3 sequence (DNA): TGTGCCAGCAGCCAAGATTATAGCGGGGGCCGGGATACGCAGTATTTT. It is translated as CASSQDYSGGRDTQYF.

The V gene is TRBV11-3, the J gene TRBJ2-3, with TRBD1 identical over 8 bases. Trimming took 2 bases from V and 3 from J; bases not matched to a gene: 7. CDR3 length: 16 amino acids. Germline lookup yields CDR1 SGHNT and CDR2 YENEEA. CDR3 residues: CASSLLQGDLTDTQYF. CDR3 in DNA: TGTGCCAGCAGCTTACTACAGGGGGATTTAACAGATACGCAGTATTTT.

This sequence joins TRBV19 and TRBJ2-5; D uncertain. V was clipped by 3 bases and J by 3 bases, with 11 bases between them. This CDR3 spans 14 amino acids. CDR1 LNHDA and CDR2 SQIVND come from the germline V gene (reference sequence). Written as DNA, the CDR3 is TGTGCCAGTAGTATGCGGATCCGGGAAGAGACCCAGTACTTC. As protein: CASSMRIREETQYF.

In this sample, this clone turned up once. The chain recombines TRBV2 with TRBJ1-1; weak D call: TRBD1 (5 bases). The CDR3 sequence is 14 residues long. Germline loops: CDR1 SNHLY, CDR2 FYNNEI. V was pared by 7 bases and J by 2 bases, with 14 bases between. The CDR3 loop reads CASTIIQVNTEAFF. The CDR3 nucleotides read TGTGCCAGCACCATTATACAGGTAAACACTGAAGCTTTCTTT.

This clone was detected only a few times. The chain uses TRBV12-3 or TRBV12-4 and TRBJ1-2, with 8 bases that match TRBD1. After removal of 5 bases from V and 7 bases from J, the junction contained 3 bases not matched to a gene. This CDR3 is 12 amino acids long. The CDR3 coding sequence is TGTGCCAGCAGTCGACAGGGGAGTGGCTACACCTTC. This translates into CASSRQGSGYTF.

This clone showed up just once. The chain couples TRBV5-5 to TRBJ2-5; D gene unclear. Trimming stripped 2 bases from V and 0 bases from J, with 2 bases between. This CDR3 is 12 amino acids long. Germline V CDR1 and CDR2: SGHKS, YYEKEE (reference sequence). CDR3 in amino acids: CASSFNQETQYF. In DNA form, the CDR3 reads TGTGCCAGCAGCTTTAACCAAGAGACCCAGTACTTC.

This clone showed up just a few times. The rearrangement links TRBV7-2 to TRBJ2-5; possible D gene TRBD1, 5 bases. The CDR3 has 14 residues. Germline-derived CDR1 and CDR2 are SGHTA and FQGNSA. Trimming cost V 4 bases and J 2 bases, with 11 bases left between them. CDR3: CASSSTRAQETQYF. The CDR3 DNA sequence: TGTGCCAGCAGCTCTACCAGGGCGCAAGAGACCCAGTACTTC.

CDR3 DNA sequence: TGTGCCAGCAGCGTAGATCCGGCCGGGGCGAGAGAGCAGTACTTC. The encoded protein is CASSVDPAGAREQYF. The chain recombines TRBV9 with TRBJ2-7; D possibly matches TRBD1 or TRBD2 (5 bases each). Germline V lookup: CDR1 SGDLS, CDR2 YYNGEE. V lost 0 bases and J 7 bases, leaving 17 bases between the germline ends. This CDR3 comprises 15 residues. Together with reference TRBV9 and TRBJ2-7, the CDR3 gives the full variable domain: DSGVTQTPKHLITATGQRVTLRCSPRSGDLSVYWYQQSLDQGLQFLIQYYNGEERAKGNILERFSAQQFPDLHSELNLSSLELGDSALYFCASSVDPAGAREQYFGPGTRLTVT.

The V and J genes are TRBV3-1 (or the pseudogene TRBV3-2) and TRBJ1-1; tentatively, D is TRBD1 (6 bases). The V gene lost 4 bases and the J gene lost 5 bases, with 17 bases spanning the gap. The CDR3 covers 15 residues. Germline CDR1 is LGHDT and CDR2 is YNNKEL (reference sequence). The CDR3 sequence is CASSRGGGAWTEAFF. The CDR3 region has the DNA TGTGCCAGCAGCCGTGGGGGGGGCGCATGGACTGAAGCTTTCTTT.

The V and J genes are TRBV3-1 (or the pseudogene TRBV3-2) and TRBJ2-2, with D tentatively TRBD2 (5 bases). The CDR3 length is 12 residues. Trimming took 8 bases from V and 3 from J, leaving 7 bases between them. Germline assignment: CDR1 LGHDT and CDR2 YNNKEL (reference sequence). CDR3 region: CASGLYTGELFF. CDR3 nucleotides: TGTGCCAGCGGACTGTACACCGGGGAGCTGTTTTTT.